The text below deals with one T cell receptor (beta chain). The junction departs from the called germline gene at one end, perhaps through a read error. Authors' data handling: For nucleated cells, counts were estimated from reference gene primer amplification. The method was immunoSEQ multiplex PCR; TCRdb's version includes in-frame clones alone and lacks a portion of them. V and J calls plus clone size are reproduced from that table; the DNA served to infer D and trimming. The sample holds approximately 150,000 clones, 88% seen once. This entry is derived from a study of blood T cell repertoires in COVID-19. In the study overall: Whether acute or convalescent, the COVID-19 samples came from the United States, Italy and Spain. PBMCs, B-cell-depleted T cells, or T cells provided the cDNA or gDNA that made up the material.

CDR1 and CDR2 from the germline V gene are SGHTA and FQGNSA. There are 12 residues in the CDR3. Sequenced input: peripheral blood. The receptor was derived from a woman aged 45-59 years with acute or convalescent COVID-19. The chain links TRBV7-2 to TRBJ2-7, with D unresolved. The CDR3 DNA is TGTGCCAGCAGCGCCCAGCCTCCAGCGCACGACTTC. It codes for CASSAQPPAHDF.